This TCR beta chain derives from a study of cytomegalovirus exposure and HLA in healthy donors. Study-wide results and limits: A missense DCLRE1C variant was associated with V- and J-gene trimming of TCR beta chains in a later analysis, and an independent cohort replicated the association.

The CDR3 covers 16 residues. The V gene lost 5 bases and the J gene lost 3 bases, with 20 bases spanning the gap. CDR1 is SNHLY and CDR2 is FYNNEI in the germline V gene. Comments on this clone: The antigen remains undetermined.

The PCR contained 60 Vbeta and 13 Jbeta primers. Using immunoSEQ multiplex PCR, the repertoire was profiled, and TCRdb retains in-frame clones only, with some absent. The sample's table shows 45,000 to 55,000 clones. The origin of this receptor is a woman aged 50 to 65 in good health and CMV-seropositive. The sample was PBMCs. This chain uses TRBV2 with TRBJ2-7, with D perhaps matching TRBD2 (6 bases). CDR3 amino acids: CASSPPPRLGGYEQYF. The CDR3 nucleotides are TGTGCCAGCAGTCCGCCTCCCAGACTAGGAGGCTACGAGCAGTACTTC.